Shown below are 31 T cell receptor beta chains from a single sample sequenced in a study of beta chain features in type 1 diabetes. Reverse transcribing all isolated RNA meant expressed TCRB transcripts were sequenced. TCRdb's copy holds only in-frame clones and misses some; the assay was immunoSEQ multiplex PCR. Among about 360,000 clones, roughly 13% were seen once, and the ten largest hold more than 0.015%. Sample: naive CD4+ T cells from blood. The source of these receptors is a man aged 18 to 29 in good health.

In its sample, this clone was seen a few times. The chain joins TRBV5-1 to TRBJ1-2, with D maybe TRBD1 (5 bases). Trimming took off 4 bases at V and 1 base at J, with 11 bases between the two ends. Germline values: CDR1 SGHRS, CDR2 YFSETQ. This CDR3 comprises 14 residues. The CDR3 nucleotides are TGCGCCAGCAGCCCAGACAGAAATAACTATGGCTACACCTTC. Its translation is CASSPDRNNYGYTF.

Written as DNA, the CDR3 is TGTGCCAGTAGCGAGACACAGGGGGCACGACAGCCCCAGCATTTT. Protein: CASSETQGARQPQHF. This rearrangement joins TRBV19 to TRBJ1-5, with 9 bases lining up with TRBD1. From germline, CDR1 is LNHDA and CDR2 SQIVND (reference sequence). The trim removed 6 bases at V and 7 bases at J, leaving 10 bases unmatched. CDR3 length: 15 amino acids.

V gene TRBV6-1 combines with J gene TRBJ2-2; D is ambiguous. The CDR3 loop spans 14 amino acids. Per the germline V gene, CDR1 is MNHNS and CDR2 is SASEGT. V was trimmed by 4 bases and J by 0 bases, leaving 6 bases between them. Here the CDR3 DNA reads TGTGCCAGCAGTGGCGGCGCGAACACCGGGGAGCTGTTTTTT. It is translated as CASSGGANTGELFF.

V is TRBV7-2 and J is TRBJ2-7; 10 bases fit TRBD2. The CDR3 runs to 17 residues. Germline CDR1 and CDR2: SGHTA and FQGNSA. V shed 0 bases, J shed 2 bases, and the junction held 7 bases outside the gene matches. The CDR3 sequence: CASSLAPGLAETYEQYF. DNA of the CDR3: TGTGCCAGCAGCTTAGCGCCCGGACTAGCGGAAACCTACGAGCAGTACTTC.

The table lists this clone with a few counts. The DNA for the CDR3 is TGTGCCAGCAGTACCGGGACAGCGAAAAACATTCAGTACTTC. It is translated as CASSTGTAKNIQYF. The V call is TRBV6-5, the J call TRBJ2-4; the match to TRBD1 covers 7 bases. Looked up from germline, CDR1 is MNHEY and CDR2 is SVGAGI. V was clipped by 5 bases and J by 4 bases; unmatched bases: 5. The CDR3 length is 14 residues.

This clone was picked up a small number of times. The V gene is TRBV6-6, the J gene TRBJ2-3; perhaps TRBD2 as D (5 bases). The germline V and J ends were trimmed by 0 bases and 7 bases, with 14 bases remaining between them. The CDR3 runs to 15 residues. Germline lookup yields CDR1 MNHNY and CDR2 SVGAGI (reference sequence). The CDR3 nucleotides read TGTGCCAGCAGTTACTCGTTTAACCGGGAACATACGCAGTATTTT. The encoded protein is CASSYSFNREHTQYF.

This clone was detected a few times. The chain carries TRBV15 and TRBJ2-7; TRBD2 might be the D (5 bases). V was pared by 0 bases and J by 7 bases, with 13 bases between. The CDR3 length is 14 residues. Germline CDR1 and CDR2: LNHNV and YYDKDF (reference sequence). CDR3 sequence (DNA): TGTGCCACCAGCAGAGAGGCGGGCAGACCAGAGCAGTACTTC. Translation gives CATSREAGRPEQYF.

The chain is built from TRBV9 and TRBJ2-1, with TRBD2 matching over 9 bases. Per the germline V gene, CDR1 is SGDLS and CDR2 is YYNGEE. This CDR3 spans 17 amino acids. The junction had 15 bases not matched to a gene; V was cut back by 0 bases and J by 11 bases. CDR3 nucleotides: TGTGCCAGCAGCGTAGCGGAGCGGGAGGCATCCCGGGCGAAGCAGTTCTTC. Protein: CASSVAEREASRAKQFF.

The J gene is TRBJ2-7, the V gene TRBV7-2; D perhaps matches TRBD2 (5 bases). The V and J ends lost 1 base and 2 bases respectively, with 9 bases between them. The germline gives CDR1 SGHTA, CDR2 FQGNSA. CDR3 length equals 14 residues. CDR3 region: CASSLDRRAYEQYF. CDR3 nucleotides: TGTGCCAGCAGCTTAGATCGGCGGGCCTACGAGCAGTACTTC.

In its sample, this clone was seen a few times. V usage is TRBV28 and J usage is TRBJ2-5, with D possibly matching TRBD1 (5 bases). The CDR3 loop spans 12 amino acids. Germline V gene sequence: CDR1 MDHEN, CDR2 SYDVKM. V lost 6 bases and J 1 base, leaving 6 bases between the germline ends. In DNA form, the CDR3 reads TGTGCCAGCAGCCAGGGCCAAGAGACCCAGTACTTC. Residues: CASSQGQETQYF.

This chain uses TRBV6-5 with TRBJ1-1, with a tentative D call TRBD1 (5 bases). This CDR3 is built from 12 residues. With 7 bases removed from V and 5 bases from J, the gap between germline ends came to 11 bases. Germline loops: CDR1 MNHEY, CDR2 SVGAGI. The CDR3 sequence: CASIGGLTEAFF. The CDR3 DNA reads TGTGCCAGCATCGGGGGGTTGACTGAAGCTTTCTTT.

This chain uses TRBV20-1 with TRBJ2-5; the D gene is possibly TRBD1 (6 bases). The CDR3 totals 11 residues. Trimming pared 7 bases from V and 7 bases from J, leaving 13 bases between. Germline assignment: CDR1 DFQATT and CDR2 SNEGSKA (reference sequence). CDR3 region: CSENRGGTQYF. The CDR3 DNA follows: TGCAGTGAGAACAGAGGGGGGACCCAGTACTTC.

This clone showed up just a few times. This chain uses TRBV6-1 with TRBJ1-1; 7 bases fit TRBD1. Germline CDR1 and CDR2: MNHNS and SASEGT. The CDR3 is 14 amino acids. V shed 4 bases, J shed 4 bases, and the junction held 6 bases outside the gene matches. In DNA, the CDR3 is TGTGCCAGCAGTGGGGGGACAGTGGGCACTGAAGCTTTCTTT. Protein: CASSGGTVGTEAFF.

The table lists this clone with a few counts. In DNA form, the CDR3 reads TGTGCCAGCAGTGACCAGGGGAGCGCTGAAGCTTTCTTT. It codes for CASSDQGSAEAFF. This chain joins TRBV9 and TRBJ1-1, with D possibly TRBD1 on 6 matching bases. The CDR3 extends over 13 amino acids. The V end lost 5 bases, the J end lost 6 bases, and 14 bases lay between the germline ends. Germline lookup yields CDR1 SGDLS and CDR2 YYNGEE.

DNA of the CDR3: TGTGCCAGCAGTGAACTACAGGGGGTCGTAGCCGGGGAGCTGTTTTTT. This translates into CASSELQGVVAGELFF. The chain combines TRBV6-1 with TRBJ2-2; 8 positions match TRBD1. Trimming at V came to 2 bases and at J to 6 bases, leaving 8 bases not matched to a gene. The CDR3 is made up of 16 amino acids. Germline loops: CDR1 MNHNS, CDR2 SASEGT.

This clone was counted a few times. The gene calls are TRBV29-1 and TRBJ1-2, with 9 nucleotides matching TRBD1. The CDR3 loop spans 14 amino acids. V trimming: 7 bases; J trimming: 4 bases; junction bases outside the gene matches: 10. The germline CDR1 and CDR2 sequences are SQVTM and ANQGSEA. The CDR3 coding sequence is TGCAGCGCTAATGACAGGGGGGATTTCTATGGCTACACCTTC. This sequence encodes CSANDRGDFYGYTF.

The gene calls are TRBV4-2 and TRBJ1-4; 9 nucleotides align to TRBD1. The CDR3 is 15 residues long. Germline trimming cut 3 bases from V and 7 bases from J; bases unmatched to any gene: 6. CDR1 is LGHNA, CDR2 YNFKEQ, per germline. The CDR3 region is CASSHSDRGSEKLFF. In nucleotides, the CDR3 is TGTGCCAGCAGCCATAGTGACAGGGGGAGTGAAAAACTGTTTTTT.

This rearrangement joins TRBV9 to TRBJ2-5; 8 nucleotides agree with TRBD1. The CDR3 consists of 14 residues. Germline values: CDR1 SGDLS, CDR2 YYNGEE. V lost 0 bases, J lost 5 bases, and 3 bases stayed unmatched. CDR3: CASSVGTGYETQYF. For the CDR3, the DNA is TGTGCCAGCAGCGTAGGGACAGGGTACGAGACCCAGTACTTC.

V usage is TRBV28 and J usage is TRBJ2-1; D remains ambiguous. Germline V CDR1 and CDR2: MDHEN, SYDVKM. The CDR3 length is 14 residues. Between the trimmed V and J ends, which lost 4 bases and 5 bases, there was a span of 12 bases. The CDR3 nucleotides are TGTGCCAGCAGTTCAGGAATCCTTAACAATGAGCAGTTCTTC. Its protein is CASSSGILNNEQFF.

The gene calls are TRBV5-4 and TRBJ1-2, with D unresolved. Germline values: CDR1 SGHNT, CDR2 YYREEE (reference sequence). This CDR3 spans 14 amino acids. Trimming removed 7 bases from V and 0 bases from J, with 13 bases in between. Here the CDR3 DNA reads TGTGCCAGCGTTGCCGGGAATACTAACTATGGCTACACCTTC. Residues: CASVAGNTNYGYTF.

This clone showed up just a few times. The same CDR3 also results from other DNA sequences found in this sample. CDR3 DNA sequence: TGTGCCAGCAGCCCGGACAGGGTGACAGATACGCAGTATTTT. Protein product: CASSPDRVTDTQYF. The chain uses TRBV11-1 and TRBJ2-3, with TRBD1 identical over 8 bases. Losses at the gene ends were 5 bases for V and 3 bases for J; bases not matched to a gene: 4. CDR1 is SGHAT and CDR2 is FQDESV in the germline V gene (reference sequence). This CDR3 comprises 14 residues.

This clone was recorded at least ten times. The CDR3 nucleotides read TGTGCCGGGTATCAGGGGCTCCCCACAGATACGCAGTATTTT. It codes for CAGYQGLPTDTQYF. The rearrangement uses TRBV30 and TRBJ2-3; tentatively, D is TRBD1 (6 bases). This CDR3 has 14 residues. V was shortened by 8 bases and J by 2 bases, with 17 bases between the two germline ends. The V gene's germline CDR1 is GTSNPN and CDR2 SVGIG (reference sequence).

This clone was found a few times. This chain links TRBV10-3 with TRBJ1-5; 7 bases agree with TRBD1. The CDR3 is 18 amino acids. The V gene's germline CDR1 is ENHRY and CDR2 SYGVKD. With 0 bases clipped from V and 3 bases from J, the junction kept 11 bases outside the gene matches. CDR3 loop: CAISESSGTVPSNQPQHF. The CDR3 nucleotides are TGTGCCATCAGTGAGTCATCAGGGACAGTGCCCTCCAATCAGCCCCAGCATTTT.

With respect to this clone: Sequence at one end of the junction differs from germline and may be a read error. The chain links TRBV6-1 to TRBJ1-2; 9 bases fit TRBD1. The germline gives CDR1 MNHNS, CDR2 SASEGT. The CDR3 contains 15 residues. The CDR3 protein is CASSLSDRGTGHSRF. CDR3 coding DNA: TGTGCCAGCAGTTTATCGGACAGGGGAACAGGTCATAGTCGGTTC.

This clone was observed a handful of times. DNA of the CDR3: TGCAGCACCTCGGAGGGGATTGGCTACACCTTC. This encodes CSTSEGIGYTF. The chain uses TRBV29-1 and TRBJ1-2; TRBD1 might be the D (5 bases). CDR1 is SQVTM and CDR2 is ANQGSEA in the germline V gene. The CDR3 is 11 residues long. Trimming left V 8 bases short and J 7 bases short, with 14 bases between.

This clone has more than one count but fewer than ten. The J gene is TRBJ2-7, the V gene TRBV7-9; 10 nucleotides match TRBD1. This CDR3 comprises 15 residues. CDR1 is SEHNR, CDR2 FQNEAQ, per germline (reference sequence). Losses at the gene ends were 5 bases for V and 3 bases for J; bases not matched to a gene: 7. CDR3 sequence: CASSQGQGINYEQYF. The DNA for the CDR3 is TGTGCCAGCAGCCAGGGACAGGGGATCAACTACGAGCAGTACTTC.

The rearrangement uses TRBV5-6 and TRBJ2-7; D gene ambiguous. Per germline, CDR1 SGHDT and CDR2 YYEEEE. Trimming shortened V by 4 bases and J by 7 bases, and 9 bases separated the two germline ends. This CDR3 spans 11 amino acids. CDR3 DNA: TGTGCCAGCAGCCGAGCTGAGGAGCAGTACTTC. Protein product: CASSRAEEQYF.

The table lists this clone with a few counts. The chain joins TRBV6-6 to TRBJ2-5; a weak D match, TRBD1 (6 bases). The DNA end is more similar to TRBJ2-7, so the J call may be wrong. This CDR3 has 14 residues. The germline gives CDR1 MNHNY, CDR2 SVGAGI (reference sequence). CDR3 in DNA: TGTGCCAGCAGTTCCCAGGGGAAACCATACGAGCAGTACTTC. Protein: CASSSQGKPYEQYF.

This clone was counted between two and nine times. CDR3 in DNA: TGTGCCAGGGAAACCCCCATGTTCCGGGACAGAGCCTACGAGCAGTACTTC. It yields the protein CARETPMFRDRAYEQYF. The rearrangement uses TRBV25-1 and TRBJ2-7; TRBD1 aligns across 7 bases. Germline CDR1 is MGHDK and CDR2 is SYGVNS. The CDR3 has 17 residues. V trimming: 9 bases; J trimming: 2 bases; junction bases outside the gene matches: 19.

A note on this clone: This same CDR3 is encoded by further DNA sequences in the sample. The rearrangement joins TRBV5-1 to TRBJ2-7, with 8 bases fitting TRBD1. CDR1 and CDR2 (germline): SGHRS, YFSETQ. J gave up 2 bases and V 4 bases, and 8 bases lay outside the gene matches. The CDR3 sequence is 15 residues long. The CDR3 sequence: CASSLGGTGAYEQYF. As DNA, the CDR3 is TGCGCCAGCAGCCTCGGAGGGACAGGCGCCTACGAGCAGTACTTC.

The rearrangement links TRBV7-9 to TRBJ2-1; 8 nucleotides line up with TRBD1. V shed 0 bases and J 7 bases; nucleotides not matched to a gene: 5. Per germline, CDR1 SEHNR and CDR2 FQNEAQ (reference sequence). CDR3 size: 15 residues. The CDR3 region is CASSLAPGQANEQFF. CDR3 nucleotides: TGTGCCAGCAGCTTAGCGCCGGGACAGGCGAATGAGCAGTTCTTC. Full variable domain (missing parts from reference TRBV7-9 and TRBJ2-1): DTGVSQNPRHKITKRGQNVTFRCDPISEHNRLYWYRQTLGQGPEFLTYFQNEAQLEKSRLLSDRFSAERPKGSFSTLEIQRTEQGDSAMYLCASSLAPGQANEQFFGPGTRLTVL.